This T cell receptor (beta chain) stems from a study of cytomegalovirus exposure and HLA in healthy donors. The PCR employed 60 Vbeta primers together with 13 Jbeta primers. Assay: immunoSEQ multiplex PCR; the TCRdb copy retains only in-frame clones and omits some. The table lists fewer than 65,000 clones, under 85% of them singletons. Findings and caveats of the study: Among TCR beta chains of equal frequency, HLA-associated ones were more clonally expanded in a later analysis. Donors were assumed by presence/absence analyses to have roughly uniform sequencing depth.

This clone has a single count. The target antigen is unknown. V lost 1 base, J lost 5 bases, and 7 bases stayed unmatched. Germline lookup yields CDR1 GTSNPN and CDR2 SVGIG (reference sequence). The CDR3 consists of 14 residues. The specimen sequenced was PBMCs. The receptor's source is a man aged 45-65 years in good health and CMV-seronegative. The genes are TRBV30 and TRBJ1-2; 7 positions agree with TRBD1. CDR3 residues: CAWSARQGNYGYTF. DNA for the CDR3: TGTGCCTGGAGTGCGAGACAGGGAAATTATGGCTACACCTTC.